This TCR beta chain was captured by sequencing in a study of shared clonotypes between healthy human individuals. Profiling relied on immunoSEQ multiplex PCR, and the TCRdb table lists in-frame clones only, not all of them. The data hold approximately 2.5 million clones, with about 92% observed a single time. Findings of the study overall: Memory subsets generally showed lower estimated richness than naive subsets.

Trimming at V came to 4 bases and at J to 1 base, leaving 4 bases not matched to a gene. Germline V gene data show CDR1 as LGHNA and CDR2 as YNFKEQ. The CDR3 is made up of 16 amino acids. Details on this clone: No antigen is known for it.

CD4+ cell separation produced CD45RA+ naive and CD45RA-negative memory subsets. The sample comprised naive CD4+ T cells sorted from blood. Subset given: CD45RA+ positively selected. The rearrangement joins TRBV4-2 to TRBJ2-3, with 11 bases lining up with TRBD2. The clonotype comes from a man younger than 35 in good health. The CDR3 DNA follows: TGTGCCAGCAGCCCCCTACTAGCGGGGGGCACAGATACGCAGTATTTT. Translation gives CASSPLLAGGTDTQYF.